This T cell receptor beta chain was sequenced during a study of OX40 agonist ivuxolimab in advanced cancers. Unmatched junction bases numbered 3, after V lost 1 base and J lost 3 bases. The CDR3 length is 14 residues. Per germline, CDR1 SGHAT and CDR2 FQNNGV. Clones were sequenced by immunoSEQ multiplex PCR, and TCRdb holds only the in-frame ones, with some missing. The table records 7,000 to 7,500 clones, around 85% of them present only once. V is TRBV11-2 and J is TRBJ2-7, with 7 positions matching TRBD2. The sequence was collected from an adult with an advanced solid tumor such as melanoma, head and neck, liver or kidney cancer. The sequencing used CD4+ or CD8+ T cells sorted from blood, collected in a trial of the OX40 agonist ivuxolimab. The chain's CDR3 is CASSLGGTNYEQYF. CDR3 nucleotides: TGTGCCAGCAGCTTAGGGGGGACTAACTACGAGCAGTACTTC. Full variable domain (missing parts from reference TRBV11-2 and TRBJ2-7): EAGVAQSPRYKIIEKRQSVAFWCNPISGHATLYWYQQILGQGPKLLIQFQNNGVVDDSQLPKDRFSAERLKGVDSTLKIQPAKLEDSAVYLCASSLGGTNYEQYFGPGTRLTVT.